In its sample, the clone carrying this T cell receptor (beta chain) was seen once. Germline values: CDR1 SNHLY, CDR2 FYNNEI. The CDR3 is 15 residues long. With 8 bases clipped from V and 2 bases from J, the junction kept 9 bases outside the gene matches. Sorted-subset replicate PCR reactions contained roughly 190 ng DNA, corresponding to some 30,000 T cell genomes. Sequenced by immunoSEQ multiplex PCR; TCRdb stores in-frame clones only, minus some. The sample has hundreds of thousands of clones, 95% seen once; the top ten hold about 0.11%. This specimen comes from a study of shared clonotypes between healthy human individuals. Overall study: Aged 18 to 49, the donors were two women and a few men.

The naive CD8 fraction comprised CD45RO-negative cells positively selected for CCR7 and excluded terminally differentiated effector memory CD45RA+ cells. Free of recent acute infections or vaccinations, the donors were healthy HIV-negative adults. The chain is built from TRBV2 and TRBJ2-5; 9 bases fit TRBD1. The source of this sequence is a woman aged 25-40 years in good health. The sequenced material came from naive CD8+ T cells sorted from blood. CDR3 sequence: CASLTGQGGQETQYF. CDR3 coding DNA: TGTGCCAGCCTTACGGGACAGGGTGGGCAAGAGACCCAGTACTTC.